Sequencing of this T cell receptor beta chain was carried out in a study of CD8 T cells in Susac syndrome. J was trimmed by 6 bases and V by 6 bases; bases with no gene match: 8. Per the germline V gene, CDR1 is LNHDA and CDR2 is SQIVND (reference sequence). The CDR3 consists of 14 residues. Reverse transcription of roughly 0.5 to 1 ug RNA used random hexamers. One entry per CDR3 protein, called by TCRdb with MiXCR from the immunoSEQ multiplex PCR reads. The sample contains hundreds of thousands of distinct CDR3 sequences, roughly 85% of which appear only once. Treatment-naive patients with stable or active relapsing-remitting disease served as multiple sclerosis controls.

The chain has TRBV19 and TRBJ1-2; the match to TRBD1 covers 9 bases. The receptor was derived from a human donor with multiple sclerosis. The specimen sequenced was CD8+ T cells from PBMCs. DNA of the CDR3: TGTGCCAGTAGCACCGCCGGACAGGGGAATGGCTACACCTTC. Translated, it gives CASSTAGQGNGYTF.